The 21 T cell receptor beta chains below all came from one sample that was sequenced in a study of spatial heterogeneity in lung cancer. The time point: sample taken at primary tumor resection. Each CDR3 protein gets one entry after TCRdb re-called the 5' RACE reads with MiXCR. The sample includes around 89,000 distinct CDR3 sequences, more than 10% of them seen just once. This material consisted of PBMCs, taken at surgery. The source of these receptors is a male donor with early-stage non-small cell lung cancer.

In its sample, this clonotype was seen a few times. The V and J genes are TRBV28 and TRBJ2-1; 8 bases align to TRBD1. Germline V gene lookup returns CDR1 MDHEN and CDR2 SYDVKM. The CDR3 is made up of 14 amino acids. The trim removed 6 bases at V and 2 bases at J, leaving 3 bases unmatched. The CDR3 DNA reads TGTGCCAGCAGGCAGGACAGGGCCTACAATGAGCAGTTCTTC. Translating it yields CASRQDRAYNEQFF.

This clonotype turned up a few times. The CDR3 protein is CATSDSQPSGDYNEQFF. The DNA for the CDR3 is TGTGCCACCAGTGATTCCCAGCCTAGCGGGGACTACAATGAGCAGTTCTTC. The chain joins TRBV24-1 to TRBJ2-1, with TRBD2 matching over 9 bases. Germline V CDR1 and CDR2: KGHDR, SFDVKD. Germline trimming cut 2 bases from V and 3 bases from J; bases unmatched to any gene: 7. The CDR3 is 17 residues long.

This clonotype was seen only a few times. The chain couples TRBV7-9 to TRBJ1-2; D not resolved. The CDR3 extends over 13 amino acids. In germline, CDR1 is SEHNR, CDR2 FQNEAQ (reference sequence). V lost 3 bases and J lost 8, with 13 bases in between. For the CDR3, the DNA is TGTGCCAGCAGCTTGGACCCAGAGAGGGGCTACACCTTC. This translates into CASSLDPERGYTF. The full variable domain, completed using reference TRBV7-9 and TRBJ1-2, is DTGVSQNPRHKITKRGQNVTFRCDPISEHNRLYWYRQTLGQGPEFLTYFQNEAQLEKSRLLSDRFSAERPKGSFSTLEIQRTEQGDSAMYLCASSLDPERGYTFGSGTRLTVV.

The chain recombines TRBV19 with TRBJ2-6; D might be TRBD2 (6 bases). CDR1 is LNHDA and CDR2 is SQIVND in the germline V gene (reference sequence). The length of the CDR3 is 11 residues. V lost 10 bases to trimming and J lost 9 bases, with 10 bases between them. CDR3 sequence reads: CATRGGNVLTF. CDR3 sequence (DNA): TGTGCCACCCGGGGAGGCAACGTCCTGACTTTC.

There are a few counts of this clonotype. V is TRBV6-6 and J is TRBJ2-7, with 7 bases lining up with TRBD2. Germline V gives CDR1 MNHNY, CDR2 SVGAGI (reference sequence). The CDR3 sequence is 14 residues long. After removal of 8 bases from V and 4 bases from J, the junction contained 11 bases not matched to a gene. CDR3 nucleotide sequence: TGTGCCAGCCGGGGGAGGGGTGGAGAGTACGAGCAGTACTTC. As protein: CASRGRGGEYEQYF.

The chain combines TRBV7-8 with TRBJ1-5; maybe TRBD1 (5 bases). CDR1 and CDR2 from the germline V gene are SGHVS and FQNEAQ. This CDR3 spans 21 amino acids. Deletions cut 7 bases from V and 2 bases from J, with 33 bases between. As DNA, the CDR3 is TGTGCCAGCAACCGGGGGGTATGGATCGGCCCCGAAAGTTCGCGCAATCAGCCCCAGCATTTT. It translates to CASNRGVWIGPESSRNQPQHF.

The rearrangement joins TRBV29-1 to TRBJ1-3; weak D call: TRBD1 (5 bases). Germline V gives CDR1 SQVTM, CDR2 ANQGSEA. CDR3 length: 14 amino acids. V lost 7 bases to trimming and J lost 0 bases, with 13 bases between them. The CDR3 DNA is TGCAGCGCTTACGACAGTGTCTCTGGAAACACCATATATTTT. Protein sequence: CSAYDSVSGNTIYF.

The chain has TRBV19 and TRBJ2-1; no reliable D call. V was cut by 7 bases and J by 0 bases, with 7 bases left in between. The CDR3 runs 13 residues. The germline V gene has CDR1 LNHDA and CDR2 SQIVND (reference sequence). The CDR3 region is CASTPSSYNEQFF. CDR3 nucleotide sequence: TGTGCCAGTACCCCGAGCTCCTACAATGAGCAGTTCTTC. The variable domain in full, with the rest retrieved from reference TRBV19 and TRBJ2-1, is DGGITQSPKYLFRKEGQNVTLSCEQNLNHDAMYWYRQDPGQGLRLIYYSQIVNDFQKGDIAEGYSVSREKKESFPLTVTSAQKNPTAFYLCASTPSSYNEQFFGPGTRLTVL.

The V and J genes are TRBV12-3 or TRBV12-4 and TRBJ2-3; D call uncertain. V was clipped by 4 bases and J by 2 bases, with 4 bases between them. There are 12 residues in the CDR3. CDR3 nucleotides: TGTGCCAGCAGTTCAGACACAGATACGCAGTATTTT. Its protein product is CASSSDTDTQYF.

Only one count was recorded for this clonotype. This chain uses TRBV6-1 with TRBJ2-7; 9 bases match TRBD1. This CDR3 region has 16 residues. J lost 0 bases, V lost 6 bases, and 9 bases had no gene match. The germline CDR1 and CDR2 sequences are MNHNS and SASEGT. Here the CDR3 DNA reads TGTGCCAGCAGGAGGGGGACAGGGAGAAGCTCCTACGAGCAGTACTTC. This encodes CASRRGTGRSSYEQYF.

V is TRBV20-1 and J is TRBJ2-7, with TRBD2 matching 9 bases. CDR3 length equals 12 residues. Germline V lookup: CDR1 DFQATT, CDR2 SNEGSKA (reference sequence). Losses at the gene ends were 3 bases for V and 6 bases for J; bases not matched to a gene: 3. CDR3 DNA: TGCAGTGCTAGGCGGGGGGGCCGCGAGCAGTACTTC. Encoded protein: CSARRGGREQYF.

CDR3 residues: CASSVGPADNEQFF. Written as DNA, the CDR3 is TGTGCCAGCAGCGTAGGACCCGCCGACAATGAGCAGTTCTTC. The chain combines TRBV9 with TRBJ2-1; D not resolved. V was trimmed by 0 bases and J by 5 bases, leaving 9 bases between them. The CDR3 loop spans 14 amino acids. The germline gives CDR1 SGDLS, CDR2 YYNGEE.

This clonotype was seen a few times. The V and J genes are TRBV5-4 and TRBJ2-1; D may be TRBD1 (6 bases). The V gene's germline CDR1 is SGHNT and CDR2 YYREEE (reference sequence). V was cut by 4 bases and J by 0 bases, with 14 bases left in between. The CDR3 covers 16 residues. The CDR3 is CASSPPGQGSYNEQFF. Here the CDR3 DNA reads TGTGCCAGCAGCCCACCGGGACAAGGCTCCTACAATGAGCAGTTCTTC.

In this sample, this clonotype turned up a few times. The V call is TRBV6-5, the J call TRBJ2-7; weak D call: TRBD2 (6 bases). The CDR3 sequence is 15 residues long. CDR1 is MNHEY, CDR2 SVGAGI, per germline. The V end lost 7 bases, the J end lost 4 bases, and 20 bases lay between the germline ends. CDR3 region: CASTPSRKEGYEQYF. CDR3 nucleotide sequence: TGTGCCAGCACACCCTCAAGGAAGGAGGGATACGAGCAGTACTTC.

In this sample, this clonotype turned up a few times. The genes are TRBV6-6 and TRBJ2-6; D may be TRBD1 (6 bases). The V gene's germline CDR1 is MNHNY and CDR2 SVGAGI (reference sequence). This CDR3 has 14 residues. Trimming left V 6 bases short and J 12 bases short, with 18 bases between. The CDR3 loop is CASSRNRADPVLTF. The CDR3 bases are TGTGCCAGCAGCCGTAACAGGGCGGATCCCGTCCTGACTTTC.

Ten or more counts support this clonotype. J is TRBJ2-5 and V is TRBV7-2; 9 bases fit TRBD2. The germline V gene encodes CDR1 SGHTA and CDR2 FQGNSA. The CDR3 has 14 residues. J was trimmed by 5 bases and V by 2 bases; bases with no gene match: 3. The chain's CDR3 is CASSLRLAAETQYF. In DNA, the CDR3 is TGTGCCAGCAGCTTAAGACTAGCGGCTGAGACCCAGTACTTC.

This clonotype was observed a handful of times. This chain uses TRBV29-1 with TRBJ2-5; the match to TRBD2 covers 9 bases. Germline V gene sequence: CDR1 SQVTM, CDR2 ANQGSEA. With 8 bases clipped from V and 2 bases from J, the junction kept 12 bases outside the gene matches. CDR3 size: 15 residues. The CDR3 is CSSSRVAGEQETQYF. The CDR3 DNA sequence: TGCAGCTCTTCGAGGGTAGCGGGGGAACAAGAGACCCAGTACTTC.

V and J are TRBV7-2 and TRBJ1-1; D possibly corresponds to TRBD1 (6 bases). Germline V gene lookup returns CDR1 SGHTA and CDR2 FQGNSA. The V gene lost 5 bases and the J gene lost 6 bases, with 19 bases spanning the gap. This CDR3 region has 15 residues. Here the CDR3 reads CASSGLGTPVPEAFF. The DNA for the CDR3 is TGTGCCAGCAGCGGACTTGGGACACCCGTTCCTGAAGCTTTCTTT.

Points on this clonotype: One base away lies a much larger clone, so this may be a sequencing read error. The chain is built from TRBV5-6 and TRBJ2-4; 10 bases agree with TRBD2. The CDR3 extends over 14 amino acids. The germline gives CDR1 SGHDT, CDR2 YYEEEE. The chain's CDR3 is CAGSPGLAVNIQYF. CDR3 in DNA: TGTGCCGGCAGCCCCGGACTAGCGGTAAACATTCAGTACTTC.

The sample holds a few counts of this clonotype. The genes are TRBV18 and TRBJ2-3; TRBD1 agrees at 10 bases. Germline loops: CDR1 KGHSH, CDR2 LQKENI. J lost 3 bases, V lost 4 bases, and 1 base had no gene match. The CDR3 has 14 residues. The CDR3 DNA is TGTGCCAGCTCACAGGGACAGGGGACAGATACGCAGTATTTT. Its protein is CASSQGQGTDTQYF.

The genes are TRBV7-9 and TRBJ2-2; 10 nucleotides agree with TRBD1. The CDR3 is 16 residues long. The V segment lost 0 bases and the J segment 3 bases; nucleotides outside the gene matches: 1. Germline CDR1 SEHNR, CDR2 FQNEAQ (reference sequence). The CDR3 nucleotides are TGTGCCAGCAGCTTAGCGGGACAGGGGTACACCGGGGAGCTGTTTTTT. This codes for CASSLAGQGYTGELFF.